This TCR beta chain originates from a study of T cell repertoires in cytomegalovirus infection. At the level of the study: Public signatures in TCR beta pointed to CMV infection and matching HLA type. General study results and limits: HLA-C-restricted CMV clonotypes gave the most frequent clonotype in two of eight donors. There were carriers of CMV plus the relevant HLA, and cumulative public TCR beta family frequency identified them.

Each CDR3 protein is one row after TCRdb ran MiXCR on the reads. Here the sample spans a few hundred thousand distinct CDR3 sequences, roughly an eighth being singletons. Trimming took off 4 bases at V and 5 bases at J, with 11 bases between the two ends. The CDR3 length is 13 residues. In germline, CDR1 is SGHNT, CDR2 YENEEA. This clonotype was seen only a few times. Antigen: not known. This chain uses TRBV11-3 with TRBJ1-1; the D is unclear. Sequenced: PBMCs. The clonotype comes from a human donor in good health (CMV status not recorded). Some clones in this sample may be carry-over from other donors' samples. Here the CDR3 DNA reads TGTGCCAGCAGCTCCAACCTAAATACTGAAGCTTTCTTT. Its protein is CASSSNLNTEAFF.